Listed here are 30 T cell receptor beta chains from one sample, sequenced in a study of blood T cell repertoires in COVID-19. Data came from immunoSEQ multiplex PCR; TCRdb stores just in-frame clones and leaves some out. The sample shows fewer than 500,000 clones, 87% of them seen only once. The sample taken for sequencing was PBMCs or T cells enriched from blood (not recorded which). The source of these receptors is a woman between 18 and 29 years old with acute COVID-19.

The chain uses TRBV25-1 and TRBJ1-3; TRBD1 might be the D (5 bases). The germline V gene encodes CDR1 MGHDK and CDR2 SYGVNS. This CDR3 contains 16 residues. Trimming took 6 bases from V and 4 from J, leaving 19 bases between them. DNA of the CDR3: TGTGCCAGCAGCGCTTTTGGGGGGAGTACAGGAAACACCATATATTTT. This gives the protein CASSAFGGSTGNTIYF.

The gene calls are TRBV4-3 and TRBJ1-5, with a possible D match to TRBD1 (5 bases). CDR1 and CDR2 from the germline V gene are LGHNA and YSLEER. The CDR3 extends over 18 amino acids. Trimming took off 2 bases at V and 2 bases at J, with 19 bases between the two ends. The chain's CDR3 is CASSQQLTAEGGNQPQHF. The CDR3 nucleotides are TGCGCCAGCAGCCAACAGTTGACGGCGGAAGGGGGCAATCAGCCCCAGCATTTT.

Only one count was recorded for this clone. CDR3: CASSFGSSYNSPLHF. The CDR3 DNA is TGTGCCAGCAGCTTTGGGAGCTCCTATAATTCACCCCTCCACTTT. The rearrangement links TRBV5-6 to TRBJ1-6, with D uncertain. The V and J ends lost 2 bases and 0 bases respectively, with 6 bases between them. The CDR3 consists of 15 residues. From germline, CDR1 is SGHDT and CDR2 YYEEEE.

This clone was detected only once. The V and J genes are TRBV27 and TRBJ1-1; TRBD1 matches at 7 bases. This CDR3 region has 15 residues. Germline V CDR1 and CDR2: MNHEY, SMNVEV (reference sequence). Trimming at V came to 3 bases and at J to 4 bases, leaving 8 bases not matched to a gene. The CDR3 here is CASSFRGTAGTEAFF. CDR3 coding DNA: TGTGCCAGCAGTTTCAGAGGGACAGCGGGCACTGAAGCTTTCTTT.

This clone was seen only once. This CDR3 reads CASSSDQSRADRSDEQYF. Here the CDR3 DNA reads TGTGCCAGCAGCTCCGACCAGAGCCGGGCCGACCGTAGCGACGAGCAGTACTTC. This chain links TRBV7-8 with TRBJ2-7, with TRBD2 as a possible D gene (5 bases). Trimming cost V 4 bases and J 5 bases, with 27 bases left between them. This CDR3 has 18 amino acids. Germline lookup yields CDR1 SGHVS and CDR2 FQNEAQ.

This chain connects TRBV7-8 to TRBJ2-1; weak D call: TRBD2 (6 bases). Germline V lookup: CDR1 SGHVS, CDR2 FQNEAQ. The V and J ends lost 5 bases and 4 bases respectively, with 15 bases between them. The CDR3 totals 15 residues. CDR3 coding DNA: TGTGCCAGCAGCCTATGGGGGGATGCTTACAATGAGCAGTTCTTC. Its protein product is CASSLWGDAYNEQFF.

The chain recombines TRBV9 with TRBJ1-4, with D perhaps TRBD1 (5 bases). Trimming removed 4 bases at V and 3 bases at J, with 19 bases between. CDR1 and CDR2 from the germline V gene are SGDLS and YYNGEE. This CDR3 region has 17 residues. CDR3 bases: TGTGCCAGCAGCCCCCGTGGTGGGGGGGGACCTAATGAAAAACTGTTTTTT. As protein: CASSPRGGGGPNEKLFF.

The V call is TRBV5-1, the J call TRBJ1-5; TRBD1 aligns across 8 bases. The CDR3 length is 14 residues. Trimming at V came to 4 bases and at J to 10 bases, leaving 10 bases not matched to a gene. The germline CDR1 and CDR2 sequences are SGHRS and YFSETQ. CDR3 sequence reads: CASSIGTGGEPQHF. CDR3 coding DNA: TGCGCCAGCAGCATAGGGACAGGAGGTGAACCCCAGCATTTT. Based on the CDR3 plus reference TRBV5-1 and TRBJ1-5, the full variable domain is KAGVTQTPRYLIKTRGQQVTLSCSPISGHRSVSWYQQTPGQGLQFLFEYFSETQRNKGNFPGRFSGRQFSNSRSEMNVSTLELGDSALYLCASSIGTGGEPQHFGDGTRLSIL.

This rearrangement joins TRBV21-1 to TRBJ2-7; the table assigns TRBD1, which was not confirmed against the DNA. TRBV21-1 is assigned pseudogene status. CDR3 length equals 13 residues. CDR3 in amino acids: CASRVARVGEQYF. The CDR3 coding sequence is TGTGCCAGCAGGGTCGCCAGGGTTGGCGAGCAGTACTTC.

The CDR3 here is CASRGRVAGPNEKLFF. Written as DNA, the CDR3 is TGCGCCAGCAGGGGTAGGGTTGCGGGCCCTAATGAAAAACTGTTTTTT. The V and J genes are TRBV5-1 and TRBJ1-4; D remains ambiguous. Trimming left V 5 bases short and J 3 bases short, with 17 bases between. The CDR3 is 16 residues long. Germline loops: CDR1 SGHRS, CDR2 YFSETQ.

The CDR3, as DNA: TGTGCCAGCAGTCCACTATCCGAGCAGTACTTC. It specifies CASSPLSEQYF. This chain links TRBV28 with TRBJ2-7; the D is unclear. There are 11 residues in the CDR3. Germline V gene data show CDR1 as MDHEN and CDR2 as SYDVKM. V lost 5 bases and J 6 bases, leaving 8 bases between the germline ends.

The chain has TRBV6-6 and TRBJ2-1; 10 bases align to TRBD2. Per germline, CDR1 MNHNY and CDR2 SVGAGI (reference sequence). The CDR3 sequence is 15 residues long. The V segment lost 7 bases and the J segment 8 bases; nucleotides outside the gene matches: 11. CDR3 residues: CASTGEGLARDEQFF. The CDR3 DNA sequence: TGTGCCAGCACCGGGGAGGGACTAGCGCGAGATGAGCAGTTCTTC.

The J gene is TRBJ2-1, the V gene TRBV7-2; a weak D match, TRBD2 (6 bases). Trimming shortened V by 5 bases and J by 2 bases, and 16 bases separated the two germline ends. The CDR3 contains 16 residues. The germline V gene encodes CDR1 SGHTA and CDR2 FQGNSA. Written as DNA, the CDR3 is TGTGCCAGCAGCCAGCGGGCCAGCGGGCCCTACAATGAGCAGTTCTTC. Encoded protein: CASSQRASGPYNEQFF. Based on the CDR3 plus reference TRBV7-2 and TRBJ2-1, the full variable domain is GAGVSQSPSNKVTEKGKDVELRCDPISGHTALYWYRQSLGQGLEFLIYFQGNSAPDKSGLPSDRFSAERTGGSVSTLTIQRTQQEDSAVYLCASSQRASGPYNEQFFGPGTRLTVL.

V usage is TRBV28 and J usage is TRBJ2-3; unclear D gene. The V end was cut by 4 bases, the J end by 0 bases, with 11 bases between. This CDR3 region has 15 residues. CDR1 MDHEN and CDR2 SYDVKM come from the germline V gene. CDR3 in amino acids: CASSYDTLSTDTQYF. The CDR3 DNA follows: TGTGCCAGCAGTTACGACACGCTCAGCACAGATACGCAGTATTTT.

This chain uses TRBV18 with TRBJ2-3; 7 bases fit TRBD1. Germline lookup yields CDR1 KGHSH and CDR2 LQKENI. The CDR3 covers 15 residues. The V gene end was trimmed by 1 base and the J gene end by 6 bases; junction bases not matched to a gene: 7. The CDR3 region is CASSPQDRVADTQYF. The CDR3 DNA reads TGTGCCAGCTCACCACAAGACAGGGTTGCGGATACGCAGTATTTT. Full variable domain (outside the CDR3, taken from reference TRBV18 and TRBJ2-3): NAGVMQNPRHLVRRRGQEARLRCSPMKGHSHVYWYRQLPEEGLKFMVYLQKENIIDESGMPKERFSAEFPKEGPSILRIQQVVRGDSAAYFCASSPQDRVADTQYFGPGTRLTVL.

The chain joins TRBV4-3 to TRBJ1-4; D uncertain. The V gene's germline CDR1 is LGHNA and CDR2 YSLEER. The CDR3 is 14 amino acids. Trimming shortened V by 0 bases and J by 2 bases, and 4 bases separated the two germline ends. The CDR3 coding sequence is TGCGCCAGCAGCCAAGATCGGACTAATGAAAAACTGTTTTTT. Translating it yields CASSQDRTNEKLFF.

This clone is a singleton in its sample. The rearrangement links TRBV10-1 to TRBJ2-1; 12 nucleotides align to TRBD1. The V segment lost 7 bases and the J segment 8 bases; nucleotides outside the gene matches: 18. CDR1 and CDR2 from the germline V gene are WNHNN and SYGVQD (reference sequence). The CDR3 has 18 residues. This CDR3 is CASIGTGGNGYSVDEQFF. The CDR3 nucleotides are TGCGCCAGCATTGGGACAGGGGGCAATGGTTATTCTGTTGATGAGCAGTTCTTC.

The chain couples TRBV11-2 to TRBJ1-1; 8 positions agree with TRBD1. Trimming removed 2 bases from V and 3 bases from J; junction bases left unmatched: 5. This CDR3 has 15 residues. CDR1 SGHAT and CDR2 FQNNGV come from the germline V gene. CDR3 sequence reads: CASSLPGGYDTEAFF. CDR3 sequence (DNA): TGTGCCAGCAGCTTACCAGGGGGCTACGACACTGAAGCTTTCTTT.

The chain combines TRBV29-1 with TRBJ2-7, with a weak D call TRBD1 (5 bases). V gave up 6 bases and J gave up 1 base, with 7 bases separating them. CDR1 is SQVTM and CDR2 is ANQGSEA in the germline V gene. The CDR3 sequence is 11 residues long. CDR3 bases: TGCAGCGTAAGGGGATCCTACGAGCAGTACTTC. Its protein is CSVRGSYEQYF.

The chain couples TRBV28 to TRBJ1-5; D unresolved. The CDR3 totals 15 residues. Trimming took 3 bases from V and 5 from J, leaving 14 bases between them. Germline V gives CDR1 MDHEN, CDR2 SYDVKM. The CDR3 is CASSFVAASDQPQHF. The CDR3 DNA is TGTGCCAGCAGTTTTGTGGCGGCCTCGGATCAGCCCCAGCATTTT.

The chain joins TRBV6-1 to TRBJ1-3, with 8 bases matching TRBD1. Germline values: CDR1 MNHNS, CDR2 SASEGT. CDR3 length: 14 amino acids. The ends lost 3 bases at V and 2 bases at J; junction bases unmatched: 0. CDR3 amino acids: CASSDRGPGNTIYF. CDR3 bases: TGTGCCAGCAGTGACAGGGGGCCTGGAAACACCATATATTTT.

The chain joins TRBV11-2 to TRBJ2-5, with D possibly being TRBD2 (6 bases). This CDR3 has 16 amino acids. Trimming stripped 6 bases from V and 0 bases from J, with 17 bases between. Germline loops: CDR1 SGHAT, CDR2 FQNNGV. For the CDR3, the DNA is TGTGCCAGCAGTTTCCTAGCGCGAATGTACCAAGAGACCCAGTACTTC. Amino acid sequence: CASSFLARMYQETQYF. Full variable domain (remainder filled in from reference TRBV11-2 and TRBJ2-5): EAGVAQSPRYKIIEKRQSVAFWCNPISGHATLYWYQQILGQGPKLLIQFQNNGVVDDSQLPKDRFSAERLKGVDSTLKIQPAKLEDSAVYLCASSFLARMYQETQYFGPGTRLLVL.

The gene calls are TRBV7-6 and TRBJ2-1; D is unresolved. V gave up 1 base and J gave up 6 bases, with 22 bases separating them. From germline, CDR1 is SGHVS and CDR2 FNYEAQ. The CDR3 runs to 18 residues. This CDR3 reads CASSLVTPQASNFNEQFF. The CDR3 region has the DNA TGTGCCAGCAGCTTAGTGACCCCCCAGGCCTCAAATTTCAATGAGCAGTTCTTC.

J is TRBJ1-2 and V is TRBV29-1, with D hard to call. This CDR3 contains 12 residues. Trimming took 6 bases from V and 2 from J, leaving 10 bases between them. Germline V gene sequence: CDR1 SQVTM, CDR2 ANQGSEA. The chain's CDR3 is CSVPRRNYGYTF. The CDR3 nucleotides read TGCAGCGTCCCTAGGAGGAACTATGGCTACACCTTC.

The chain recombines TRBV11-2 with TRBJ2-3; weak D call: TRBD2 (6 bases). The V and J ends lost 4 bases and 2 bases respectively, with 19 bases between them. Germline values: CDR1 SGHAT, CDR2 FQNNGV. The CDR3 sequence is 17 residues long. CDR3 loop: CASSSPPLAPNTDTQYF. CDR3 bases: TGTGCCAGCAGCTCACCCCCTCTAGCGCCGAACACAGATACGCAGTATTTT.

This clone was observed a few times. This chain joins TRBV10-1 and TRBJ1-4; 9 positions agree with TRBD1. V shed 6 bases and J 8 bases; nucleotides not matched to a gene: 4. The CDR3 sequence is 13 residues long. The germline gives CDR1 WNHNN, CDR2 SYGVQD (reference sequence). The CDR3 DNA follows: TGCGCCAGCAGCAGGACAGGGGTCGAAAAACTGTTTTTT. This sequence encodes CASSRTGVEKLFF.

The sample holds a few counts of this clone. This rearrangement joins TRBV6-5 to TRBJ2-3; D might be TRBD2 (5 bases). The CDR3 is made up of 13 amino acids. Looked up from germline, CDR1 is MNHEY and CDR2 is SVGAGI. Trimming took off 2 bases at V and 3 bases at J, with 6 bases between the two ends. The CDR3 loop reads CASSYRETDTQYF. CDR3 DNA sequence: TGTGCCAGCAGTTACAGGGAGACAGATACGCAGTATTTT.

This rearrangement joins TRBV7-3 to TRBJ2-4, with TRBD1 identical over 9 bases. CDR3 length equals 20 residues. In germline, CDR1 is SGHTA, CDR2 FQGTGA. Losses at the gene ends were 5 bases for V and 0 bases for J; bases not matched to a gene: 17. CDR3 loop: CASSPPETRDRELAKNIQYF. The CDR3 DNA reads TGTGCCAGCAGCCCCCCCGAGACCCGGGACAGGGAACTAGCCAAAAACATTCAGTACTTC.

This clone was detected a few times. The chain uses TRBV15 and TRBJ2-5; 9 bases agree with TRBD2. Germline CDR1 is LNHNV and CDR2 is YYDKDF (reference sequence). After removal of 7 bases from V and 5 bases from J, the junction contained 17 bases not matched to a gene. The CDR3 consists of 17 residues. CDR3 in amino acids: CATKPLDGGGAWETQYF. The CDR3 DNA sequence: TGTGCCACCAAACCCTTAGATGGCGGGGGGGCCTGGGAGACCCAGTACTTC.

This clone was detected only once. The chain joins TRBV29-1 to TRBJ2-1; tentative D call: TRBD2 (5 bases). The CDR3 is 14 amino acids. Per germline, CDR1 SQVTM and CDR2 ANQGSEA. Trimming left V 8 bases short and J 0 bases short, with 14 bases between. The CDR3 reads CSIGVAISYNEQFF. The CDR3 coding sequence is TGCAGCATCGGGGTAGCTATCTCCTACAATGAGCAGTTCTTC.